There are a few counts of the clone carrying this T cell receptor beta chain. Primers: 60 Vbeta forward and 13 Jbeta reverse. Sequencing was performed with immunoSEQ multiplex PCR; in TCRdb, only in-frame clones are kept and a portion is missing. This sample yields fewer than 200,000 clones, of which roughly 80% are seen a single time; roughly 3.7% belongs to the top ten. V gave up 2 bases and J gave up 1 base, with 5 bases separating them. There are 13 residues in the CDR3. In germline, CDR1 is SGHTA, CDR2 FQGNSA. The record originates from a study of cytomegalovirus exposure and HLA in healthy donors.

The chain employs TRBV7-2 and TRBJ2-5; unclear D gene. Sequenced sample: PBMCs. The sequence was collected from a man between 25 and 39 years old in good health and CMV-seropositive. The CDR3 spells CASSLSSQETQYF. CDR3 coding DNA: TGTGCCAGCAGCTTATCCAGCCAAGAGACCCAGTACTTC.